These 32 T cell receptor beta chains originate from one sample sequenced in a study of blood T cell repertoires in COVID-19. TCRdb's copy holds only in-frame clones and misses some; the assay was immunoSEQ multiplex PCR. This table has about 310,000 clones, around 91% appearing once. Source material: PBMCs or T cells enriched from blood (not recorded which). These receptors all stem from a woman aged 40-49 years who had recovered from COVID-19.

This chain joins TRBV11-2 and TRBJ1-2; 9 nucleotides agree with TRBD1. V trimming: 4 bases; J trimming: 2 bases; junction bases outside the gene matches: 5. Germline CDR1 is SGHAT and CDR2 is FQNNGV. This CDR3 is 15 amino acids long. The CDR3, as DNA: TGTGCCAGCAGCTCTACAGGGGGCGCGAACTATGGCTACACCTTC. Its translation: CASSSTGGANYGYTF.

The chain is built from TRBV4-3 and TRBJ2-7, with a weak D call TRBD1 (6 bases). The CDR3 has 15 residues. Trimming shortened V by 2 bases and J by 3 bases, and 14 bases separated the two germline ends. Germline V gene sequence: CDR1 LGHNA, CDR2 YSLEER. The CDR3 loop reads CASSQRSDRIYEQYF. The CDR3 bases are TGCGCCAGCAGCCAAAGGTCCGACAGGATCTACGAGCAGTACTTC.

The gene calls are TRBV7-9 and TRBJ2-5; no clear D gene. V was pared by 1 base and J by 0 bases, with 9 bases between. The CDR3 extends over 15 amino acids. Germline CDR1 is SEHNR and CDR2 is FQNEAQ (reference sequence). CDR3 bases: TGTGCCAGCAGCTTAGGGGCATCTTACCAAGAGACCCAGTACTTC. This translates into CASSLGASYQETQYF.

The chain couples TRBV6-6 to TRBJ1-5; D is uncertain. Looked up from germline, CDR1 is MNHNY and CDR2 is SVGAGI (reference sequence). The CDR3 spans 13 residues. Trimming took off 2 bases at V and 10 bases at J, with 12 bases between the two ends. CDR3: CASSYTDTIPQHF. The CDR3 DNA reads as TGTGCCAGCAGTTACACAGACACCATCCCCCAGCATTTT.

This chain connects TRBV25-1 to TRBJ2-1; 8 bases align to TRBD2. Germline trimming cut 2 bases from V and 15 bases from J; bases unmatched to any gene: 6. This CDR3 has 12 amino acids. The V gene's germline CDR1 is MGHDK and CDR2 SYGVNS. As DNA, the CDR3 is TGTGCCAGCAGTGAAACTAGCGGATCGGGGTTCTTC. Its translation: CASSETSGSGFF.

This clone appeared once. The rearrangement links TRBV5-6 to TRBJ2-1; TRBD2 matches at 13 bases. The CDR3 has 16 amino acids. The ends lost 4 bases at V and 7 bases at J; junction bases unmatched: 8. Per the germline V gene, CDR1 is SGHDT and CDR2 is YYEEEE. The CDR3 DNA reads TGTGCCAGCAGCCCCCTACTAGCGGGGGGGGGTAATGAGCAGTTCTTC. It translates to CASSPLLAGGGNEQFF.

The chain joins TRBV30 to TRBJ1-2; 12 bases are shared with TRBD1. The V segment lost 0 bases and the J segment 7 bases; nucleotides outside the gene matches: 3. The CDR3 totals 14 residues. Germline assignment: CDR1 GTSNPN and CDR2 SVGIG (reference sequence). CDR3 residues: CAWSVRDRGLGYTF. In nucleotides, the CDR3 is TGTGCCTGGAGTGTCCGGGACAGGGGGCTTGGCTACACCTTC.

The chain joins TRBV27 to TRBJ2-5, with 8 bases that match TRBD2. Germline lookup yields CDR1 MNHEY and CDR2 SMNVEV (reference sequence). Unmatched junction bases numbered 10, after V lost 5 bases and J lost 5 bases. The CDR3 sequence is 15 residues long. The CDR3 DNA is TGTGCCAGCAGTAGGGAGGAGCGGGAGTTGGAGACCCAGTACTTC. This gives the protein CASSREERELETQYF.

The genes are TRBV19 and TRBJ2-1, with TRBD2 matching 12 bases. This CDR3 spans 16 amino acids. Looked up from germline, CDR1 is LNHDA and CDR2 is SQIVND (reference sequence). V was clipped by 3 bases and J by 4 bases; unmatched bases: 4. The CDR3 protein is CASSIWTSGDYNEQFF. CDR3 nucleotide sequence: TGTGCCAGTAGTATTTGGACTAGCGGGGATTACAATGAGCAGTTCTTC.

The J gene is TRBJ1-5, the V gene TRBV19, with D tentatively TRBD1 (6 bases). Germline-derived CDR1 and CDR2 are LNHDA and SQIVND (reference sequence). The germline V and J ends were trimmed by 0 bases and 9 bases, with 12 bases remaining between them. This CDR3 contains 14 residues. CDR3 DNA sequence: TGTGCCAGTAGTATAGAAGGACAGACAGGGCCCCAGCATTTT. Its protein product is CASSIEGQTGPQHF.

CDR3 in amino acids: CASSVGQANGYTF. In DNA form, the CDR3 reads TGTGCCAGTAGCGTCGGACAGGCAAACGGCTACACCTTC. The chain has TRBV19 and TRBJ1-2; 7 bases agree with TRBD1. The CDR3 is made up of 13 amino acids. Per germline, CDR1 LNHDA and CDR2 SQIVND (reference sequence). V dropped 6 bases and J dropped 8; count of bases not matched to a gene: 9.

The V call is TRBV25-1, the J call TRBJ2-7; 9 nucleotides line up with TRBD1. The CDR3 is 13 amino acids. Trimming removed 1 base from V and 5 bases from J; junction bases left unmatched: 0. CDR1 is MGHDK and CDR2 is SYGVNS in the germline V gene. This chain's CDR3 is CASSEWTGDEQYF. CDR3 bases: TGTGCCAGCAGTGAATGGACAGGGGACGAGCAGTACTTC.

The V call is TRBV19, the J call TRBJ2-5, with D possibly TRBD2 on 6 matching bases. CDR1 and CDR2 from the germline V gene are LNHDA and SQIVND (reference sequence). The ends were cut back, 6 bases at V and 1 base at J, with 9 bases in the middle. The CDR3 is made up of 13 amino acids. As DNA, the CDR3 is TGTGCCAGTAGGGAGGGCTCCCAAGAGACCCAGTACTTC. This translates into CASREGSQETQYF.

The J gene is TRBJ2-7, the V gene TRBV6-5, with 8 bases identical to TRBD1. The germline CDR1 and CDR2 sequences are MNHEY and SVGAGI. The trim removed 2 bases at V and 2 bases at J, leaving 5 bases unmatched. This CDR3 is built from 15 residues. The CDR3: CASSYRQGPTYEQYF. CDR3 DNA sequence: TGTGCCAGCAGTTACCGACAGGGGCCAACCTACGAGCAGTACTTC.

CDR3 DNA sequence: TGTGCCAGCAGCTCTCCAAGTAGCGGGGGGGCAGCTGAGCAGTTCTTC. Translation gives CASSSPSSGGAAEQFF. V usage is TRBV7-9 and J usage is TRBJ2-1; 11 bases are shared with TRBD2. The ends lost 4 bases at V and 9 bases at J; junction bases unmatched: 11. The CDR3 is made up of 16 amino acids. CDR1 is SEHNR and CDR2 is FQNEAQ in the germline V gene (reference sequence).

This clone was counted between two and nine times. The gene calls are TRBV18 and TRBJ1-6; 7 bases are a match to TRBD1. Germline V lookup: CDR1 KGHSH, CDR2 LQKENI. V dropped 6 bases and J dropped 13; count of bases not matched to a gene: 6. The CDR3 loop spans 12 amino acids. In DNA form, the CDR3 reads TGTGCCAGCTCGGCGACAGGGCTTCCCCTCCACTTT. Protein product: CASSATGLPLHF.

The V and J genes are TRBV28 and TRBJ1-2; D gene uncertain. This CDR3 has 13 amino acids. Germline V gene data show CDR1 as MDHEN and CDR2 as SYDVKM. V was pared by 6 bases and J by 2 bases, with 10 bases between. CDR3 sequence (DNA): TGTGCCAGCAGGTGGCGGGGAAACTATGGCTACACCTTC. It specifies CASRWRGNYGYTF.

The CDR3 loop reads CASSQVWPHSGANVLTF. CDR3 in DNA: TGTGCCAGCAGCCAAGTGTGGCCGCACTCTGGGGCCAACGTCCTGACTTTC. This chain connects TRBV3-1 (or the pseudogene TRBV3-2) to TRBJ2-6; no clear D gene. Germline assignment: CDR1 LGHDT and CDR2 YNNKEL (reference sequence). The CDR3 has 17 residues. Trimming left V 1 base short and J 0 bases short, with 10 bases between.

V gene TRBV20-1 combines with J gene TRBJ1-5; maybe TRBD1 (5 bases). V lost 3 bases to trimming and J lost 3 bases, with 18 bases between them. This CDR3 spans 16 amino acids. Per germline, CDR1 DFQATT and CDR2 SNEGSKA (reference sequence). The CDR3, as DNA: TGCAGTGCTAGTTGGGAAGTTTGGGGCGCCAATCAGCCCCAGCATTTT. Residues: CSASWEVWGANQPQHF.

The chain recombines TRBV7-8 with TRBJ2-1; D remains unclear. This CDR3 spans 14 amino acids. Trimming cost V 6 bases and J 0 bases, with 9 bases left between them. Germline V gives CDR1 SGHVS, CDR2 FQNEAQ. CDR3: CASSPPGSYNEQFF. CDR3 coding DNA: TGTGCCAGCAGTCCCCCGGGCTCCTACAATGAGCAGTTCTTC.

The chain is built from TRBV19 and TRBJ1-2; 7 bases are shared with TRBD1. The V gene's germline CDR1 is LNHDA and CDR2 SQIVND (reference sequence). CDR3 size: 15 residues. V was pared by 5 bases and J by 4 bases, with 10 bases of the junction left unmatched. CDR3 residues: CASSVTGLILYGYTF. The CDR3 DNA sequence: TGTGCCAGTAGTGTGACAGGGCTCATCCTCTATGGCTACACCTTC.

V and J are TRBV15 and TRBJ2-2, with D tentatively TRBD2 (5 bases). V was cut by 1 base and J by 2 bases, with 14 bases left in between. The germline V gene has CDR1 LNHNV and CDR2 YYDKDF (reference sequence). The CDR3 spans 17 residues. In DNA form, the CDR3 reads TGTGCCACCAGCAGAGGACGATTGGAGGTTAACACCGGGGAGCTGTTTTTT. Amino acid sequence: CATSRGRLEVNTGELFF.

The chain employs TRBV21-1 and TRBJ2-1; the table gives TRBD1 as D, unverified against the DNA. TRBV21-1 is labeled a pseudogene. The length of the CDR3 is 16 residues. CDR3 bases: TGTGCCAGCAACAACCTCCGGGACAGGGAACAAAATGAGCAGTTCTTC. This gives the protein CASNNLRDREQNEQFF.

V usage is TRBV3-1 (or the pseudogene TRBV3-2) and J usage is TRBJ2-7; 9 nucleotides match TRBD1. The V and J ends lost 5 bases and 1 base, in that order; junction bases with no gene match: 6. CDR1 and CDR2 (germline): LGHDT, YNNKEL (reference sequence). The CDR3 has 15 residues. CDR3 sequence: CASSGTGLGSYEQYF. The CDR3, as DNA: TGTGCCAGCAGCGGGACAGGGTTAGGATCCTACGAGCAGTACTTC.

The chain joins TRBV11-3 to TRBJ1-1; D call uncertain. Germline CDR1 SGHNT, CDR2 YENEEA. Trimming shortened V by 0 bases and J by 4 bases, and 12 bases separated the two germline ends. The CDR3 covers 15 residues. In DNA, the CDR3 is TGTGCCAGCAGCTTAGAACCGGGGAGACGCACTGAAGCTTTCTTT. It encodes CASSLEPGRRTEAFF.

The V gene is TRBV24-1, the J gene TRBJ2-3; maybe TRBD1 (7 bases). V dropped 0 bases and J dropped 4 bases, with 13 bases sitting between them. Germline V CDR1 and CDR2: KGHDR, SFDVKD. The CDR3 sequence is 16 residues long. The CDR3 spells CATSDLQGRGADTQYF. The CDR3 DNA sequence: TGTGCCACCAGTGATTTGCAGGGCAGGGGGGCAGATACGCAGTATTTT.

This rearrangement joins TRBV7-3 to TRBJ2-7, with 12 bases matching TRBD2. This CDR3 contains 18 residues. Germline V gene sequence: CDR1 SGHTA, CDR2 FQGTGA. V trimming: 0 bases; J trimming: 5 bases; junction bases outside the gene matches: 11. The DNA for the CDR3 is TGTGCCAGCAGCTTAACGGGGACTAGCGGGCCAGGAGGGAACGAGCAGTACTTC. Protein product: CASSLTGTSGPGGNEQYF.

This sequence joins TRBV29-1 and TRBJ2-3; TRBD2 matches at 9 bases. With V trimmed by 3 bases and J by 2 bases, 3 bases remained unmatched. CDR1 and CDR2 (germline): SQVTM, ANQGSEA. This CDR3 contains 14 residues. The DNA of the CDR3 is TGCAGCGTTGAGACTAGCGGATACACAGATACGCAGTATTTT. It specifies CSVETSGYTDTQYF.

This clone was seen only a few times. V and J are TRBV5-4 and TRBJ2-2, with D possibly matching TRBD1 (5 bases). Trimming removed 0 bases from V and 4 bases from J, with 7 bases in between. Germline CDR1 and CDR2: SGHNT and YYREEE (reference sequence). This CDR3 is 14 amino acids long. This CDR3 reads CASSLETVTGELFF. CDR3 bases: TGTGCCAGCAGCTTGGAGACAGTCACCGGGGAGCTGTTTTTT.

The rearrangement joins TRBV7-2 to TRBJ2-7; tentative D call: TRBD2 (7 bases). V dropped 7 bases and J dropped 0 bases, with 16 bases sitting between them. The CDR3 consists of 15 residues. Germline CDR1 and CDR2: SGHTA and FQGNSA. Here the CDR3 reads CASMAGRGPSYEQYF. The CDR3 region has the DNA TGTGCCAGCATGGCGGGGCGGGGGCCCTCCTACGAGCAGTACTTC.

This rearrangement joins TRBV5-1 to TRBJ1-2; TRBD1 might be the D (5 bases). The ends were cut back, 0 bases at V and 3 bases at J, with 18 bases in the middle. This CDR3 region has 17 residues. The germline V gene encodes CDR1 SGHRS and CDR2 YFSETQ. The CDR3 sequence is CASSLAGQGKDHYGYTF. The DNA of the CDR3 is TGCGCCAGCAGCTTGGCCGGGCAGGGAAAAGATCACTATGGCTACACCTTC.

The V call is TRBV7-9, the J call TRBJ2-1; D gene ambiguous. V lost 1 base to trimming and J lost 0 bases, with 10 bases between them. From germline, CDR1 is SEHNR and CDR2 FQNEAQ (reference sequence). CDR3 length equals 16 residues. The CDR3 spells CASSLVLPSSYNEQFF. For the CDR3, the DNA is TGTGCCAGCAGCTTAGTGTTACCTAGCTCCTACAATGAGCAGTTCTTC.